These 32 T cell receptor beta chains share one sample of origin, sequenced in a study of cytomegalovirus exposure and HLA in healthy donors. 60 Vbeta and 13 Jbeta primers were used in PCR. TCRdb's table, derived via immunoSEQ multiplex PCR, lists solely in-frame clones and lacks some. The repertoire includes approximately 170,000 clones, 85% of them detected once, and 1% sits in the top ten. The sequencing input was PBMCs. These TCRs come from a boy younger than 10 in good health and CMV-seronegative.

V is TRBV15 and J is TRBJ1-1, with D perhaps matching TRBD1 (6 bases). The CDR3 has 13 residues. Germline V gene lookup returns CDR1 LNHNV and CDR2 YYDKDF (reference sequence). V dropped 5 bases and J dropped 6 bases, with 13 bases sitting between them. CDR3 sequence (DNA): TGTGCCACCAGCGACGCACAGGGCCCTGAAGCTTTCTTT. Its protein product is CATSDAQGPEAFF.

The gene calls are TRBV7-9 and TRBJ2-3; D perhaps matches TRBD2 (5 bases). CDR1 and CDR2 from the germline V gene are SEHNR and FQNEAQ (reference sequence). The CDR3 is 16 amino acids. Trimming pared 5 bases from V and 6 bases from J, leaving 21 bases between. The CDR3, as DNA: TGTGCCAGCAGCCTCGGACGGTCGGGGTCGTTGGATACGCAGTATTTT. Protein product: CASSLGRSGSLDTQYF. Variable domain in full (rest from reference TRBV7-9 and TRBJ2-3): DTGVSQNPRHKITKRGQNVTFRCDPISEHNRLYWYRQTLGQGPEFLTYFQNEAQLEKSRLLSDRFSAERPKGSFSTLEIQRTEQGDSAMYLCASSLGRSGSLDTQYFGPGTRLTVL.

The chain couples TRBV11-1 to TRBJ2-1, with 8 bases identical to TRBD1. Per the germline V gene, CDR1 is SGHAT and CDR2 is FQDESV (reference sequence). V dropped 0 bases and J dropped 6; count of bases not matched to a gene: 7. CDR3 length: 16 amino acids. As DNA, the CDR3 is TGTGCCAGCAGCTTAGCTACAGGGGGAAAGGTCAATGAGCAGTTCTTC. Its protein product is CASSLATGGKVNEQFF.

The chain is built from TRBV7-9 and TRBJ2-3, with 9 bases matching TRBD1. The V segment lost 4 bases and the J segment 3 bases; nucleotides outside the gene matches: 11. The CDR3 length is 17 residues. From germline, CDR1 is SEHNR and CDR2 FQNEAQ (reference sequence). The CDR3 DNA sequence: TGTGCCAGCAGCTCACGCCGGGACAGGGATCCGACAGATACGCAGTATTTT. It yields the protein CASSSRRDRDPTDTQYF.

The V and J genes are TRBV7-6 and TRBJ1-6; D gene uncertain. V was shortened by 5 bases and J by 9 bases, with 20 bases between the two germline ends. Germline CDR1 is SGHVS and CDR2 is FNYEAQ. The CDR3 extends over 16 amino acids. CDR3 in amino acids: CASSPTGGKSSSPLHF. The CDR3 DNA sequence: TGTGCCAGCAGCCCAACGGGTGGAAAGAGTAGTTCACCCCTCCACTTT. Together with reference TRBV7-6 and TRBJ1-6, the CDR3 gives the full variable domain: GAGVSQSPRYKVTKRGQDVALRCDPISGHVSLYWYRQALGQGPEFLTYFNYEAQQDKSGLPNDRFSAERPEGSISTLTIQRTEQRDSAMYRCASSPTGGKSSSPLHFGNGTRLTVT.

The rearrangement uses TRBV28 and TRBJ2-3, with D tentatively TRBD2 (5 bases). Deletions cut 5 bases from V and 0 bases from J, with 12 bases between. In germline, CDR1 is MDHEN, CDR2 SYDVKM. The CDR3 loop spans 15 amino acids. CDR3 sequence: CASSLDWRSTDTQYF. The CDR3 coding sequence is TGTGCCAGCAGTCTGGACTGGAGGAGCACAGATACGCAGTATTTT. Using reference TRBV28 and TRBJ2-3 for the parts outside the CDR3, the full variable domain is DVKVTQSSRYLVKRTGEKVFLECVQDMDHENMFWYRQDPGLGLRLIYFSYDVKMKEKGDIPEGYSVSREKKERFSLILESASTNQTSMYLCASSLDWRSTDTQYFGPGTRLTVL.

The genes are TRBV6-1 and TRBJ2-7; possible D gene TRBD2, 6 bases. Germline V gene data show CDR1 as MNHNS and CDR2 as SASEGT. Trimming removed 4 bases from V and 1 base from J, with 14 bases in between. This CDR3 contains 15 residues. This CDR3 is CASSVIRDSSYEQYF. CDR3 coding DNA: TGTGCCAGCAGTGTGATCCGGGACTCGTCCTACGAGCAGTACTTC.

The chain joins TRBV6-1 to TRBJ1-5, with D hard to call. The CDR3 is made up of 13 amino acids. V gave up 5 bases and J gave up 2 bases, with 7 bases separating them. Per germline, CDR1 MNHNS and CDR2 SASEGT. Here the CDR3 DNA reads TGTGCCAGCAGTCCACTCGGCAATCAGCCCCAGCATTTT. Amino acids: CASSPLGNQPQHF.

The chain links TRBV7-8 to TRBJ2-3; D may be TRBD1 (6 bases). The CDR3 runs 16 residues. Germline CDR1 SGHVS, CDR2 FQNEAQ. V lost 3 bases and J 6 bases, leaving 19 bases between the germline ends. The CDR3, as DNA: TGTGCCAGCAGCTTTAACCCCCAAGGGGGTTCGGATACGCAGTATTTT. Encoded protein: CASSFNPQGGSDTQYF.

The chain recombines TRBV29-1 with TRBJ2-5, with 8 bases aligning to TRBD2. V shed 6 bases, J shed 5 bases, and the junction held 14 bases outside the gene matches. Germline V gene data show CDR1 as SQVTM and CDR2 as ANQGSEA. The CDR3 spans 15 residues. The DNA of the CDR3 is TGCAGCGTATTCCGATTCGGGACTAGTAGGGAGACCCAGTACTTC. This codes for CSVFRFGTSRETQYF. The entire variable domain, with the rest obtained from reference TRBV29-1 and TRBJ2-5, is as follows: SAVISQKPSRDICQRGTSLTIQCQVDSQVTMMFWYRQQPGQSLTLIATANQGSEATYESGFVIDKFPISRPNLTFSTLTVSNMSPEDSSIYLCSVFRFGTSRETQYFGPGTRLLVL.

The CDR3 DNA reads as TGCGCCAGCAGTGAGGGCGGAGGCCACACTGAAGCTTTCTTT. It yields the protein CASSEGGGHTEAFF. V gene TRBV10-1 combines with J gene TRBJ1-1; no firm D call. Germline CDR1 is WNHNN and CDR2 is SYGVQD (reference sequence). V was pared by 2 bases and J by 3 bases, with 10 bases between. The CDR3 has 14 amino acids.

The chain is built from TRBV6-4 and TRBJ2-5; TRBD1 matches 10 bases. The J call is doubtful: the DNA matches TRBJ2-7 better. Germline V gene data show CDR1 as MRHNA and CDR2 as SNTAGT. This CDR3 comprises 13 residues. The CDR3 loop reads CASSQTGGHEQYF. Written as DNA, the CDR3 is TGTGCCAGCAGTCAGACAGGGGGCCACGAGCAGTACTTC.

The chain couples TRBV11-1 to TRBJ2-2; 7 nucleotides line up with TRBD1. Germline V gives CDR1 SGHAT, CDR2 FQDESV (reference sequence). This CDR3 is built from 16 residues. After removal of 2 bases from V and 3 bases from J, the junction contained 6 bases not matched to a gene. CDR3 in DNA: TGTGCCAGCAGCTTAACAGACAGGGTCGACACCGGGGAGCTGTTTTTT. Translated: CASSLTDRVDTGELFF.

This clone has a handful of counts. The V and J genes are TRBV28 and TRBJ1-5, with D uncertain. This CDR3 spans 16 amino acids. Germline V gene data show CDR1 as MDHEN and CDR2 as SYDVKM. Between the trimmed V and J ends, which lost 3 bases and 1 base, there was a span of 13 bases. CDR3 nucleotide sequence: TGTGCCAGCAGTTTGCAGGTTCTCAGCAGCAATCAGCCCCAGCATTTT. It is translated as CASSLQVLSSNQPQHF. The full variable domain, with the rest looked up from reference TRBV28 and TRBJ1-5, is DVKVTQSSRYLVKRTGEKVFLECVQDMDHENMFWYRQDPGLGLRLIYFSYDVKMKEKGDIPEGYSVSREKKERFSLILESASTNQTSMYLCASSLQVLSSNQPQHFGDGTRLSIL.

This clone was seen a few times. The chain recombines TRBV4-1 with TRBJ1-1, with 10 nucleotides matching TRBD1. V dropped 2 bases and J dropped 3; count of bases not matched to a gene: 3. CDR1 is MGHRA and CDR2 is YSYEKL in the germline V gene. CDR3 length: 15 amino acids. The CDR3 here is CASSQPGTGDTEAFF. The CDR3 DNA reads TGCGCCAGCAGCCAACCTGGGACAGGGGACACTGAAGCTTTCTTT.

The V call is TRBV2, the J call TRBJ1-6; tentatively, D is TRBD1 (5 bases). This CDR3 has 13 residues. CDR1 is SNHLY, CDR2 FYNNEI, per germline. V lost 7 bases and J lost 10, with 14 bases in between. The CDR3 protein is CASKGTRGSPLHF. The CDR3 DNA follows: TGTGCCAGCAAAGGGACTAGGGGATCACCCCTCCACTTT. The full variable domain, in which reference TRBV2 and TRBJ1-6 provide the parts outside the CDR3, is EPEVTQTPSHQVTQMGQEVILRCVPISNHLYFYWYRQILGQKVEFLVSFYNNEISEKSEIFDDQFSVERPDGSNFTLKIRSTKLEDSAMYFCASKGTRGSPLHFGNGTRLTVT.

The chain couples TRBV13 to TRBJ2-7; D is ambiguous. The CDR3 runs 12 residues. V lost 2 bases and J lost 6, with 8 bases in between. The germline V gene encodes CDR1 PRHDT and CDR2 FYEKMQ (reference sequence). CDR3 nucleotides: TGTGCCAGCAGCTTATCCCTTCGCGAGCAGTACTTC. It translates to CASSLSLREQYF.

The chain uses TRBV4-1 and TRBJ1-2, with TRBD1 matching over 8 bases. V lost 0 bases and J lost 1; bases outside the gene matches: 4. CDR1 is MGHRA, CDR2 YSYEKL, per germline. The CDR3 loop spans 16 amino acids. The CDR3 protein is CASSQEGQVYNYGYTF. CDR3 in DNA: TGCGCCAGCAGCCAAGAGGGACAGGTCTATAACTATGGCTACACCTTC.

The V gene is TRBV15, the J gene TRBJ2-5, with 8 bases that match TRBD2. Germline CDR1 LNHNV, CDR2 YYDKDF (reference sequence). This CDR3 has 16 amino acids. J was trimmed by 2 bases and V by 5 bases; bases with no gene match: 10. As DNA, the CDR3 is TGTGCCACCAGCCACGGGGTAGCGGGATATCAAGAGACCCAGTACTTC. Translated, it gives CATSHGVAGYQETQYF.

This chain joins TRBV7-3 and TRBJ2-2; no clear D. The germline CDR1 and CDR2 sequences are SGHTA and FQGTGA. The CDR3 consists of 13 residues. V dropped 5 bases and J dropped 4 bases, with 8 bases sitting between them. CDR3 nucleotides: TGTGCCAGCAGCCTAGTCATCACCGGGGAGCTGTTTTTT. Translation: CASSLVITGELFF.

The CDR3 DNA sequence: TGTGCCAGCAGCCAAGATGGGGGGGGTACGAACACTGAAGCTTTCTTT. It yields the protein CASSQDGGGTNTEAFF. J is TRBJ1-1 and V is TRBV4-2, with D tentatively TRBD1 (5 bases). This CDR3 comprises 16 residues. Trimming removed 0 bases at V and 1 base at J, with 12 bases between. The V gene's germline CDR1 is LGHNA and CDR2 YNFKEQ.

The chain has TRBV11-2 and TRBJ2-3; the match to TRBD1 covers 7 bases. V trimming: 5 bases; J trimming: 5 bases; junction bases outside the gene matches: 13. Per germline, CDR1 SGHAT and CDR2 FQNNGV. The length of the CDR3 is 16 residues. The CDR3 here is CASSPSADRFGDTQYF. DNA of the CDR3: TGTGCCAGCAGCCCGTCGGCGGACAGGTTTGGAGATACGCAGTATTTT.

The chain uses TRBV11-2 and TRBJ2-7; D call uncertain. This CDR3 contains 12 residues. Trimming removed 6 bases at V and 0 bases at J, with 6 bases between. Germline V lookup: CDR1 SGHAT, CDR2 FQNNGV. CDR3 amino acids: CASSSSSYEQYF. Here the CDR3 DNA reads TGTGCCAGCAGTTCTAGCTCCTACGAGCAGTACTTC.

The chain combines TRBV6-5 with TRBJ2-5, with TRBD1 as a possible D gene (5 bases). Trimming pared 2 bases from V and 5 bases from J, leaving 15 bases between. The CDR3 sequence is 15 residues long. Per the germline V gene, CDR1 is MNHEY and CDR2 is SVGAGI. This CDR3 reads CASSYESGKGETQYF. The CDR3 DNA follows: TGTGCCAGCAGTTACGAGTCAGGGAAGGGGGAGACCCAGTACTTC.

A few counts support this clone. J is TRBJ2-7 and V is TRBV4-2; 10 nucleotides line up with TRBD2. The trim removed 4 bases at V and 5 bases at J, leaving 8 bases unmatched. The germline V gene has CDR1 LGHNA and CDR2 YNFKEQ. There are 15 residues in the CDR3. CDR3 bases: TGTGCCAGCAGCCCTAATACCGGGACTAGCGACGAGCAGTACTTC. Translating gives CASSPNTGTSDEQYF.

The chain is built from TRBV7-2 and TRBJ1-2; the D gene is possibly TRBD1 (6 bases). V lost 1 base to trimming and J lost 7 bases, with 13 bases between them. CDR1 is SGHTA and CDR2 is FQGNSA in the germline V gene. The CDR3 covers 14 residues. CDR3 sequence reads: CASSLGLGAGGYTF. Written as DNA, the CDR3 is TGTGCCAGCAGCTTAGGTTTGGGGGCGGGTGGCTACACCTTC.

The rearrangement joins TRBV7-2 to TRBJ1-3; no clear D. CDR1 is SGHTA, CDR2 FQGNSA, per germline. The V end lost 0 bases, the J end lost 0 bases, and 9 bases lay between the germline ends. The CDR3 is 16 amino acids. The CDR3 DNA is TGTGCCAGCAGCTTAGCCACAGTTAACTCTGGAAACACCATATATTTT. Amino acid sequence: CASSLATVNSGNTIYF.

A few counts support this clone. The rearrangement links TRBV2 to TRBJ2-1, with D possibly matching TRBD2 (6 bases). CDR1 SNHLY and CDR2 FYNNEI come from the germline V gene. V was shortened by 10 bases and J by 8 bases, with 18 bases between the two germline ends. The CDR3 totals 13 residues. CDR3 sequence reads: CAIGLPGFDEQFF. The DNA of the CDR3 is TGTGCCATTGGACTACCTGGGTTCGATGAGCAGTTCTTC.

This rearrangement joins TRBV5-5 to TRBJ2-7, with a weak D call TRBD2 (6 bases). The CDR3 covers 14 residues. Germline V gene data show CDR1 as SGHKS and CDR2 as YYEKEE (reference sequence). V lost 5 bases and J 4 bases, leaving 16 bases between the germline ends. CDR3 sequence (DNA): TGTGCCAGCAGGCACCCCGGGACTCGGTACGAGCAGTACTTC. This encodes CASRHPGTRYEQYF.

The chain employs TRBV28 and TRBJ1-2, with D uncertain. From germline, CDR1 is MDHEN and CDR2 SYDVKM. V was trimmed by 3 bases and J by 4 bases, leaving 12 bases between them. The CDR3 contains 14 residues. As DNA, the CDR3 is TGTGCCAGCAGTTTCGGACGGACTCTCTATGGCTACACCTTC. Translation: CASSFGRTLYGYTF.

The chain joins TRBV2 to TRBJ2-3, with 7 bases fitting TRBD1. Trimming took 8 bases from V and 0 from J; bases not matched to a gene: 5. CDR1 and CDR2 from the germline V gene are SNHLY and FYNNEI. This CDR3 comprises 14 residues. In DNA form, the CDR3 reads TGTGCCAGCCTGACAGGGCTTAGCACAGATACGCAGTATTTT. It yields the protein CASLTGLSTDTQYF.

This sequence joins TRBV7-9 and TRBJ2-3; 11 nucleotides agree with TRBD2. J lost 6 bases, V lost 6 bases, and 5 bases had no gene match. CDR1 is SEHNR, CDR2 FQNEAQ, per germline (reference sequence). The CDR3 totals 14 residues. The CDR3, as DNA: TGTGCCAGCAGTACTAGCGGGGGTGGCGATACGCAGTATTTT. Amino acid sequence: CASSTSGGGDTQYF.